The 16 T cell receptor beta chains below were found in one sample sequenced in a study of blood T cells in healthy people across ages. With a J-beta primer mix and a sample-barcoded 5' primer, a second PCR ran 7 to 11 cycles. TCRdb re-called the 5' RACE reads through MiXCR, storing one row per CDR3 protein. The top ten clones hold 13% of a sample with about 1.1 million distinct CDR3 sequences, roughly two fifths of them seen once. Source material: blood. These receptors were collected from a man aged 18 to 35 in good health.

This clonotype was picked up many times. The J gene is TRBJ1-1, the V gene TRBV4-3; D is undetermined. The V gene lost 6 bases and the J gene lost 1 base, with 9 bases spanning the gap. The CDR3 consists of 13 residues. Germline lookup yields CDR1 LGHNA and CDR2 YSLEER. In DNA form, the CDR3 reads TGCGCCAGCAGTCCCTTTAGGAACACTGAAGCTTTCTTT. Its protein product is CASSPFRNTEAFF.

CDR3 in amino acids: CAVQPRGRDTGELFF. Here the CDR3 DNA reads TGTGCCGTCCAACCCAGGGGGCGAGACACCGGGGAGCTGTTTTTT. This chain joins TRBV11-1 and TRBJ2-2; 8 nucleotides align to TRBD1. Germline CDR1 and CDR2: SGHAT and FQDESV (reference sequence). This CDR3 spans 15 amino acids. V gave up 11 bases and J gave up 3 bases; unmatched junction bases: 11.

This chain uses TRBV24-1 with TRBJ1-3, with no clear D. The length of the CDR3 is 15 residues. Germline-derived CDR1 and CDR2 are KGHDR and SFDVKD. V was trimmed by 5 bases and J by 1 base, leaving 11 bases between them. The DNA of the CDR3 is TGTGCCACCAGTGGACCACATCCTTCTGGAAACACCATATATTTT. Its translation is CATSGPHPSGNTIYF.

The rearrangement joins TRBV29-1 to TRBJ1-1; 7 bases are a match to TRBD1. The junction had 14 bases not matched to a gene; V was cut back by 6 bases and J by 7 bases. The CDR3 is 14 residues long. Germline-derived CDR1 and CDR2 are SQVTM and ANQGSEA. Here the CDR3 DNA reads TGCAGCGTCGTTAAAACAGGGGTAGGAGATGAAGCTTTCTTT. It specifies CSVVKTGVGDEAFF. The whole variable domain, remainder taken from reference TRBV29-1 and TRBJ1-1, is SAVISQKPSRDICQRGTSLTIQCQVDSQVTMMFWYRQQPGQSLTLIATANQGSEATYESGFVIDKFPISRPNLTFSTLTVSNMSPEDSSIYLCSVVKTGVGDEAFFGQGTRLTVV.

This clonotype was seen only a few times. The chain carries TRBV6-1 and TRBJ1-1; unclear D gene. The length of the CDR3 is 14 residues. V lost 2 bases to trimming and J lost 11 bases, with 18 bases between them. Germline V gene lookup returns CDR1 MNHNS and CDR2 SASEGT. CDR3 coding DNA: TGTGCCAGCAGTGAACTAGCGGGTTCGGCAGGCGCTTTCTTT. Translation gives CASSELAGSAGAFF.

About this clonotype itself: Just one base apart from a much larger clone, this may be a read error. V and J are TRBV4-3 and TRBJ2-5; D remains unclear. Germline V gene lookup returns CDR1 LGHNA and CDR2 YSLEER. This CDR3 contains 13 residues. CDR3 nucleotides: TGCGCCAGCAGCCAGAACAGTCAAGAGGCCCAGTACTTC. This gives the protein CASSQNSQEAQYF.

The V call is TRBV2, the J call TRBJ1-1, with D maybe TRBD1 (5 bases). CDR3 length equals 11 residues. CDR1 and CDR2 (germline): SNHLY, FYNNEI. Deletions cut 8 bases from V and 5 bases from J, with 9 bases between. CDR3 sequence reads: CASGRATEAFF. In nucleotides, the CDR3 is TGTGCCAGCGGCAGGGCTACTGAAGCTTTCTTT.

About this clonotype: At one end, the junction sequence differs from germline, possibly due to a read error. The genes are TRBV3-1 and TRBJ1-5, with D unclear. CDR3 size: 14 residues. Germline CDR1 and CDR2: LGHDT and YNNKEL (reference sequence). The CDR3 sequence: CAGSFLDGDQPQHF. In DNA form, the CDR3 reads TGTGCCGGCAGCTTCCTGGACGGAGATCAGCCCCAGCATTTT.

The chain combines TRBV4-1 with TRBJ1-4, with 9 bases fitting TRBD1. The CDR3 is made up of 15 amino acids. Losses at the gene ends were 4 bases for V and 7 bases for J; bases not matched to a gene: 7. The germline gives CDR1 MGHRA, CDR2 YSYEKL. CDR3 coding DNA: TGCGCCAGCAGCCGAACAGGGGGCGGGGGTGAAAAACTGTTTTTT. This encodes CASSRTGGGGEKLFF.

Regarding this clonotype: A junction end diverges from the germline sequence, so it may reflect a read error. The chain is built from TRBV12-3 or TRBV12-4 and TRBJ2-1, with D possibly TRBD1 on 6 matching bases. The CDR3 has 13 amino acids. The CDR3 sequence is CSSRGTGLDEQFF. CDR3 DNA: TGTTCCAGCAGGGGAACAGGGCTGGATGAGCAGTTCTTC.

V usage is TRBV20-1 and J usage is TRBJ2-7; D may be TRBD2 (5 bases). This CDR3 has 12 amino acids. Germline CDR1 is DFQATT and CDR2 is SNEGSKA (reference sequence). Trimming shortened V by 6 bases and J by 5 bases, and 14 bases separated the two germline ends. As DNA, the CDR3 is TGCAGTGCCTTCACTAGAAATGACGAGCAGTACTTC. Translation gives CSAFTRNDEQYF.

There are a few counts of this clonotype. This chain joins TRBV11-2 and TRBJ2-1; 9 bases line up with TRBD1. V lost 1 base, J lost 3 bases, and 10 bases stayed unmatched. Germline CDR1 is SGHAT and CDR2 is FQNNGV. The CDR3 loop spans 18 amino acids. The CDR3 protein is CASSLAQGAPYNYNEQFF. The DNA of the CDR3 is TGTGCCAGCAGCTTAGCACAGGGGGCCCCCTACAACTACAATGAGCAGTTCTTC.

The rearrangement joins TRBV10-3 to TRBJ2-5; D call uncertain. Germline CDR1 reads ENHRY; CDR2 reads SYGVKD. Between the trimmed V and J ends, which lost 6 bases and 5 bases, there was a span of 16 bases. This CDR3 region has 14 residues. In DNA form, the CDR3 reads TGTGCCATCAGCCACTCGGGCCGTACGGAGACCCAGTACTTC. Translated: CAISHSGRTETQYF.

The rearrangement uses TRBV25-1 and TRBJ2-7; TRBD1 matches at 8 bases. V was clipped by 4 bases and J by 5 bases; unmatched bases: 4. The germline gives CDR1 MGHDK, CDR2 SYGVNS. The CDR3 sequence is 13 residues long. CDR3 in DNA: TGTGCCAGCAGTGGGCAGGGGGCAAACGAGCAGTACTTC. It yields the protein CASSGQGANEQYF.

The rearrangement links TRBV3-1 to TRBJ1-1; D remains ambiguous. Germline V gives CDR1 LGHDT, CDR2 YNNKEL (reference sequence). The V and J ends lost 7 bases and 5 bases respectively, with 17 bases between them. The CDR3 runs to 14 residues. CDR3 sequence reads: CASIPRAGETEAFF. DNA of the CDR3: TGTGCCAGCATCCCAAGAGCCGGGGAAACTGAAGCTTTCTTT.

The genes are TRBV7-2 and TRBJ2-3; no clear D gene. Trimming left V 5 bases short and J 11 bases short, with 20 bases between. This CDR3 has 14 amino acids. Per the germline V gene, CDR1 is SGHTA and CDR2 is FQGNSA. CDR3 sequence: CASSPEGPESWQYF. The CDR3 DNA reads TGTGCCAGCAGCCCAGAAGGGCCCGAAAGTTGGCAGTATTTT.